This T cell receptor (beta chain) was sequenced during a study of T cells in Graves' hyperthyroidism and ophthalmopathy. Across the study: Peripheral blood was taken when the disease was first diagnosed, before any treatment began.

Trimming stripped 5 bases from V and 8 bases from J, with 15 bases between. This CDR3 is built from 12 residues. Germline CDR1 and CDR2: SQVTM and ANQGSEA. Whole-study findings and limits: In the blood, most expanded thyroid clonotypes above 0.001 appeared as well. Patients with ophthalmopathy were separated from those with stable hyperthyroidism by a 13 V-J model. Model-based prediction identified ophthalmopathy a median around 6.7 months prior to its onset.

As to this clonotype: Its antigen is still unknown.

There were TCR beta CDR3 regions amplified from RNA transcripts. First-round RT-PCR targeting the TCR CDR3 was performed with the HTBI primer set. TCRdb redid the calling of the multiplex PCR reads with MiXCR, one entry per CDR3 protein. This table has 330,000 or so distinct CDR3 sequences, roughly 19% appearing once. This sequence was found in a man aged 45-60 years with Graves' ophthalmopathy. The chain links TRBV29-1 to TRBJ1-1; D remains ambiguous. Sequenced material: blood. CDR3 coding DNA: TGCAGCGTTCCCCGAGGTACTTCCGAAGCTTTCTTT. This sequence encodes CSVPRGTSEAFF.